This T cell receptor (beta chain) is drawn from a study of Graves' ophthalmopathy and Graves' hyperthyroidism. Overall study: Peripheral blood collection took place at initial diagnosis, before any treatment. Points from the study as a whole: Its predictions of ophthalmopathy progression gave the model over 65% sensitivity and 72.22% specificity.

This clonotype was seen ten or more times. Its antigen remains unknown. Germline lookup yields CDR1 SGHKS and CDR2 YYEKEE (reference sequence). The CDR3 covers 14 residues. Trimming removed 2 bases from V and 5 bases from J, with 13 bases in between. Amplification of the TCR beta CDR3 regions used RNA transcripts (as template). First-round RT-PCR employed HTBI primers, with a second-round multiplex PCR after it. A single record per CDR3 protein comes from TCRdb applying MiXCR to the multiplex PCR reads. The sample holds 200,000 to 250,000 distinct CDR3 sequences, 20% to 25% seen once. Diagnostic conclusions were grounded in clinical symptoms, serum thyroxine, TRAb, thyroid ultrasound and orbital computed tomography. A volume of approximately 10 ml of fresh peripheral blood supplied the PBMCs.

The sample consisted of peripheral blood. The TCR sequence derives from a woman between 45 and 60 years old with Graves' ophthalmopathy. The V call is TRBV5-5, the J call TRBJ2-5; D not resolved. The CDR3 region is CASSFYGSVETQYF. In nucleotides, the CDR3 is TGTGCCAGCAGCTTCTACGGGTCCGTGGAGACCCAGTACTTC.